Listed below are T cell receptor beta chains from one sample, sequenced in a study of read filtering for tumor transcriptome and immune sequencing. MiXCR, applied by TCRdb to the reads, yields one record per CDR3 protein. The sample includes 120,000 or so distinct CDR3 sequences, 10% to 15% of them seen just once. The sequenced sample was a population of CD138-negative cells sorted from bone marrow. The receptors were gathered from a donor over 35 with multiple myeloma. CDR3s include the opening cysteine and the closing phenylalanine or tryptophan. Fields, in order: V gene, CDR3 length, D gene, J gene, clone size, CDR3 DNA, CDR3 protein. D genes are given only for firm matches. The size of a clone is reported for some rows only, either as once, few or many, or as a class for expanded clones.

v_call: TRBV7-2
cdr3_length: 14
d_call: -
j_call: TRBJ1-1
clone_size: many
cdr3_nt: TGTGCCAGCAGCTTAAACAGGGTCGGCACTGAAGCTTTCTTT
cdr3_aa: CASSLNRVGTEAFF

v_call: TRBV10-3
cdr3_length: 17
d_call: TRBD1
j_call: TRBJ2-7
clone_size: many
cdr3_nt: TGTGCCATCAGTGAGCCATTAAGGACAGGGCGGCCCTACGAGCAGTACTTC
cdr3_aa: CAISEPLRTGRPYEQYF

v_call: TRBV28
cdr3_length: 16
d_call: -
j_call: TRBJ2-2
clone_size: -
cdr3_nt: TGTGCCAGCAGTTTCTCGGACGGGACGAACACCGGGGAGCTGTTTTTT
cdr3_aa: CASSFSDGTNTGELFF

v_call: TRBV12-3/TRBV12-4
cdr3_length: 13
d_call: TRBD1
j_call: TRBJ2-2
clone_size: many
cdr3_nt: TGTGCCAGCAGTAGTACAGGGGCCGGGGAGCTGTTTTTT
cdr3_aa: CASSSTGAGELFF

v_call: TRBV7-6
cdr3_length: 16
d_call: -
j_call: TRBJ2-3
clone_size: -
cdr3_nt: TGTGCCAGCAGCCCCGAGGGGGCGGGGTCTACAGATACGCAGTATTTT
cdr3_aa: CASSPEGAGSTDTQYF

v_call: TRBV2
cdr3_length: 13
d_call: -
j_call: TRBJ1-5
clone_size: few
cdr3_nt: TGTGCCAGCAGTGAATACAGGGATCAGCCCCAGCATTTT
cdr3_aa: CASSEYRDQPQHF

v_call: TRBV29-1
cdr3_length: 12
d_call: TRBD1
j_call: TRBJ1-1
clone_size: many
cdr3_nt: TGCAGCGTCCACAGGGGCGTCACTGAAGCTTTCTTT
cdr3_aa: CSVHRGVTEAFF

v_call: TRBV20-1
cdr3_length: 12
d_call: -
j_call: TRBJ1-1
clone_size: many
cdr3_nt: TGCAGTGCTACCGGACAGTACACTGAAGCTTTCTTT
cdr3_aa: CSATGQYTEAFF

v_call: TRBV29-1
cdr3_length: 14
d_call: TRBD1
j_call: TRBJ2-5
clone_size: -
cdr3_nt: TGCAGCGTTGAAGCGGACAGGGAACGAGAGACCCAGTACTTC
cdr3_aa: CSVEADRERETQYF

v_call: TRBV12-3/TRBV12-4
cdr3_length: 14
d_call: TRBD1
j_call: TRBJ1-5
clone_size: -
cdr3_nt: TGTGCCAGCAGTTTTAGGACAGGGGGTCAGCCCCAGCATTTT
cdr3_aa: CASSFRTGGQPQHF

v_call: TRBV29-1
cdr3_length: 15
d_call: TRBD2
j_call: TRBJ2-1
clone_size: many
cdr3_nt: TGCAGCGTCGGAATTAGCGGGAGCTCCTACAATGAGCAGTTCTTC
cdr3_aa: CSVGISGSSYNEQFF